These 23 T cell receptor beta chains came from one sample sequenced in a study of cytomegalovirus exposure and HLA in healthy donors. PCR was performed using 60 Vbeta and 13 Jbeta primers. This table comes from immunoSEQ multiplex PCR, and its TCRdb copy is limited to in-frame clones, with some not included. Of around 74,000 clones listed, 79% are singletons. Material for sequencing was PBMCs. The receptors originated from a man aged 25 to 40 in good health and CMV-seronegative.

This clone was seen only once. The chain employs TRBV11-3 and TRBJ2-7; D unresolved. Germline CDR1 is SGHNT and CDR2 is YENEEA. V lost 3 bases and J lost 2, with 11 bases in between. The CDR3 length is 14 residues. The CDR3 nucleotides read TGTGCCAGCAGCTTCGCTTCAGGTCCCTACGAGCAGTACTTC. Translating it yields CASSFASGPYEQYF.

V gene TRBV2 combines with J gene TRBJ1-5, with D possibly matching TRBD1 (6 bases). The germline V and J ends were trimmed by 8 bases and 0 bases, with 14 bases remaining between them. Germline lookup yields CDR1 SNHLY and CDR2 FYNNEI. The CDR3 contains 15 residues. The CDR3 DNA reads as TGTGCCAGCGACGGACAGCAGTATAGCAATCAGCCCCAGCATTTT. Protein sequence: CASDGQQYSNQPQHF. Variable domain in full (rest from reference TRBV2 and TRBJ1-5): EPEVTQTPSHQVTQMGQEVILRCVPISNHLYFYWYRQILGQKVEFLVSFYNNEISEKSEIFDDQFSVERPDGSNFTLKIRSTKLEDSAMYFCASDGQQYSNQPQHFGDGTRLSIL.

V and J are TRBV18 and TRBJ2-1, with TRBD2 identical over 7 bases. The length of the CDR3 is 15 residues. The J segment lost 7 bases and the V segment lost 4 bases, leaving 10 bases of the junction unmatched. Germline V gene lookup returns CDR1 KGHSH and CDR2 LQKENI. DNA of the CDR3: TGTGCCAGCTCACTGGTTAAGGCGGGAGTAAATGAGCAGTTCTTC. This sequence encodes CASSLVKAGVNEQFF.

The chain couples TRBV19 to TRBJ2-7; D not resolved. The CDR3 totals 14 residues. Trimming removed 5 bases from V and 6 bases from J, with 17 bases in between. From germline, CDR1 is LNHDA and CDR2 SQIVND (reference sequence). Here the CDR3 reads CASSPSVQRFEQYF. The CDR3 DNA reads TGTGCCAGTAGTCCCTCGGTGCAACGTTTCGAGCAGTACTTC.

CDR3 DNA sequence: TGTGCCAGCAGGATACAGGGGTTGGGCAATCAGCCCCAGCATTTT. It translates to CASRIQGLGNQPQHF. This chain uses TRBV2 with TRBJ1-5; TRBD1 aligns across 7 bases. Germline-derived CDR1 and CDR2 are SNHLY and FYNNEI. The CDR3 consists of 15 residues. Germline trimming cut 6 bases from V and 2 bases from J; bases unmatched to any gene: 7.

The CDR3 loop is CASRAQGLSYEQYF. DNA of the CDR3: TGTGCCAGCAGAGCTCAGGGGCTATCCTACGAGCAGTACTTC. The chain recombines TRBV28 with TRBJ2-7, with TRBD1 as a possible D gene (6 bases). The ends were cut back, 6 bases at V and 1 base at J, with 13 bases in the middle. The CDR3 sequence is 14 residues long. CDR1 is MDHEN and CDR2 is SYDVKM in the germline V gene.

The chain carries TRBV6-4 and TRBJ2-1, with 9 bases fitting TRBD2. Trimming cost V 0 bases and J 3 bases; bases outside gene matches: 0. The CDR3 is 15 residues long. Germline V CDR1 and CDR2: MRHNA, SNTAGT. The CDR3: CASSDSAGGYNEQFF. The DNA of the CDR3 is TGTGCCAGCAGTGACTCAGCGGGGGGCTACAATGAGCAGTTCTTC.

The V gene is TRBV27, the J gene TRBJ1-1; unclear D gene. Trimming removed 5 bases at V and 1 base at J, with 11 bases between. Per the germline V gene, CDR1 is MNHEY and CDR2 is SMNVEV (reference sequence). The CDR3 spans 14 residues. This chain's CDR3 is CASSELQQNTEAFF. CDR3 nucleotide sequence: TGTGCCAGCAGTGAATTACAGCAGAACACTGAAGCTTTCTTT.

The chain is built from TRBV5-1 and TRBJ2-1, with D unclear. V lost 4 bases and J 4 bases, leaving 12 bases between the germline ends. In germline, CDR1 is SGHRS, CDR2 YFSETQ. This CDR3 is 14 amino acids long. CDR3 sequence (DNA): TGCGCCAGCAGCATGGCAGACGGGTACAATGAGCAGTTCTTC. Protein sequence: CASSMADGYNEQFF.

In this sample, this clone turned up once. The chain carries TRBV2 and TRBJ2-2, with 7 bases identical to TRBD1. This CDR3 is built from 13 residues. V shed 7 bases, J shed 8 bases, and the junction held 7 bases outside the gene matches. Per germline, CDR1 SNHLY and CDR2 FYNNEI. The CDR3 DNA reads as TGTGCCAGCACCAAAGGGGGACAGGGGGAGCTGTTTTTT. Its protein product is CASTKGGQGELFF. Complete variable domain (other parts from reference TRBV2 and TRBJ2-2): EPEVTQTPSHQVTQMGQEVILRCVPISNHLYFYWYRQILGQKVEFLVSFYNNEISEKSEIFDDQFSVERPDGSNFTLKIRSTKLEDSAMYFCASTKGGQGELFFGEGSRLTVL.

J is TRBJ2-5 and V is TRBV2, with 8 nucleotides matching TRBD2. The CDR3 runs to 13 residues. CDR1 and CDR2 (germline): SNHLY, FYNNEI. Unmatched junction bases numbered 8, after V lost 10 bases and J lost 4 bases. The chain's CDR3 is CATPGGGPETQYF. The CDR3, as DNA: TGTGCCACCCCAGGCGGGGGGCCAGAGACCCAGTACTTC.

V usage is TRBV20-1 and J usage is TRBJ1-1; maybe TRBD1 (5 bases). V shed 3 bases and J shed 10 bases, with 9 bases lying between them. Per the germline V gene, CDR1 is DFQATT and CDR2 is SNEGSKA (reference sequence). This CDR3 contains 10 residues. The CDR3 region has the DNA TGCAGTGCTAGTAAGGGGTTAGCTTTCTTT. The encoded protein is CSASKGLAFF.

This clone came up a few times. This chain uses TRBV6-5 with TRBJ2-7, with D hard to call. The CDR3 has 13 amino acids. CDR1 is MNHEY and CDR2 is SVGAGI in the germline V gene. Trimming pared 7 bases from V and 3 bases from J, leaving 13 bases between. The CDR3: CASTERLGYEQYF. CDR3 in DNA: TGTGCCAGCACTGAAAGACTCGGCTACGAGCAGTACTTC.

This clone was found a few times. V gene TRBV7-9 combines with J gene TRBJ1-4; TRBD1 aligns across 9 bases. The germline gives CDR1 SEHNR, CDR2 FQNEAQ (reference sequence). V shed 3 bases and J 0 bases; nucleotides not matched to a gene: 2. The CDR3 length is 16 residues. The CDR3 sequence is CASSFGQGTTNEKLFF. For the CDR3, the DNA is TGTGCCAGCAGCTTCGGACAGGGGACAACTAATGAAAAACTGTTTTTT.

The chain recombines TRBV29-1 with TRBJ2-5; TRBD2 agrees at 12 bases. Trimming removed 4 bases from V and 4 bases from J; junction bases left unmatched: 13. Germline CDR1 is SQVTM and CDR2 is ANQGSEA. This CDR3 contains 17 residues. The CDR3 protein is CSVARGLAGGRRETQYF. The CDR3 region has the DNA TGCAGCGTTGCAAGGGGGCTAGCGGGGGGGCGGCGAGAGACCCAGTACTTC.

The rearrangement joins TRBV7-8 to TRBJ1-1; TRBD1 aligns across 9 bases. In germline, CDR1 is SGHVS, CDR2 FQNEAQ. The CDR3 loop spans 16 amino acids. V trimming: 5 bases; J trimming: 5 bases; junction bases outside the gene matches: 12. The CDR3 bases are TGTGCCAGCAGCCCAGGGACAGGGTGGTCTCGGACTGAAGCTTTCTTT. This sequence encodes CASSPGTGWSRTEAFF.

This chain joins TRBV27 and TRBJ2-1; 10 bases are a match to TRBD2. The length of the CDR3 is 14 residues. The germline CDR1 and CDR2 sequences are MNHEY and SMNVEV (reference sequence). Trimming removed 3 bases from V and 5 bases from J; junction bases left unmatched: 1. DNA for the CDR3: TGTGCCAGCAGTTTCCTAGCGGGGGACAATGAGCAGTTCTTC. Amino acids: CASSFLAGDNEQFF.

The genes are TRBV9 and TRBJ1-4, with D hard to call. The germline CDR1 and CDR2 sequences are SGDLS and YYNGEE. V shed 3 bases and J shed 7 bases, with 16 bases lying between them. The length of the CDR3 is 15 residues. The CDR3 DNA sequence: TGTGCCAGCAGCGAGGGAACCTGGAGGAGTGAAAAACTGTTTTTT. Amino acids: CASSEGTWRSEKLFF.

This clone was seen a single time. The chain links TRBV7-9 to TRBJ2-1; no clear D gene. CDR3 length equals 12 residues. CDR1 is SEHNR and CDR2 is FQNEAQ in the germline V gene (reference sequence). The V gene lost 6 bases and the J gene lost 6 bases, with 9 bases spanning the gap. DNA of the CDR3: TGTGCCAGCAGTCCTGAGTTCAATGAGCAGTTCTTC. Protein sequence: CASSPEFNEQFF.

The chain couples TRBV6-5 to TRBJ1-5; a weak D match, TRBD1 (5 bases). Germline CDR1 and CDR2: MNHEY and SVGAGI. Trimming shortened V by 6 bases and J by 7 bases, and 16 bases separated the two germline ends. This CDR3 spans 14 amino acids. In DNA form, the CDR3 reads TGTGCCAGCAGGGGACCCTTAGCGGGGCAGCCCCAGCATTTT. Its protein is CASRGPLAGQPQHF.

This chain joins TRBV28 and TRBJ1-2; D possibly corresponds to TRBD1 (5 bases). Germline CDR1 MDHEN, CDR2 SYDVKM. This CDR3 is built from 12 residues. The V end lost 6 bases, the J end lost 3 bases, and 8 bases lay between the germline ends. The CDR3 here is CASSGGDYGYTF. In nucleotides, the CDR3 is TGTGCCAGCAGCGGGGGGGACTATGGCTACACCTTC.

This clone has more than one count but fewer than ten. The gene calls are TRBV7-2 and TRBJ2-7; 8 bases are shared with TRBD2. J gave up 4 bases and V 6 bases, and 5 bases lay outside the gene matches. The germline V gene encodes CDR1 SGHTA and CDR2 FQGNSA. This CDR3 has 13 amino acids. CDR3 residues: CASSSSGGYEQYF. In DNA form, the CDR3 reads TGTGCCAGCAGTTCAAGCGGGGGTTACGAGCAGTACTTC.

The chain recombines TRBV10-3 with TRBJ2-5; the D gene is possibly TRBD2 (5 bases). There are 14 residues in the CDR3. Germline V lookup: CDR1 ENHRY, CDR2 SYGVKD. V lost 3 bases to trimming and J lost 8 bases, with 16 bases between them. CDR3 region: CAISETAGQGTQYF. The CDR3 bases are TGTGCCATCAGTGAAACGGCGGGCCAAGGAACCCAGTACTTC.